The 26 T cell receptor beta chains reported below all come from one sample, sequenced in a study of blood T cell repertoires in COVID-19. The assay was immunoSEQ multiplex PCR, and TCRdb's table has in-frame clones only and misses some. The table includes roughly 140,000 clones, more than 75% detected once. The sample was peripheral blood. All receptors derive from a man between 60 and 70 years old with acute or convalescent COVID-19.

This chain uses TRBV7-3 with TRBJ1-1, with 7 bases identical to TRBD1. This CDR3 region has 14 residues. Germline V gene sequence: CDR1 SGHTA, CDR2 FQGTGA. The V gene end was trimmed by 5 bases and the J gene end by 1 base; junction bases not matched to a gene: 4. The CDR3 bases are TGTGCCAGCAGCAAGACAGGGAGGAACACTGAAGCTTTCTTT. Translating it yields CASSKTGRNTEAFF.

This clone showed up just a few times. The chain employs TRBV28 and TRBJ2-2, with 12 bases fitting TRBD2. The V gene end was trimmed by 4 bases and the J gene end by 2 bases; junction bases not matched to a gene: 14. Germline CDR1 and CDR2: MDHEN and SYDVKM. This CDR3 spans 20 amino acids. DNA for the CDR3: TGTGCCAGCAGTTACCCCGGGGCTAGCGGGAGGGTCTCTAACACCGGGGAGCTGTTTTTT. This codes for CASSYPGASGRVSNTGELFF.

The J gene is TRBJ2-2, the V gene TRBV5-1, with 11 bases that match TRBD2. V lost 0 bases, J lost 4 bases, and 8 bases stayed unmatched. This CDR3 is built from 18 residues. The V gene's germline CDR1 is SGHRS and CDR2 YFSETQ. This chain's CDR3 is CASSLEGLLAGGTGELFF. CDR3 DNA sequence: TGCGCCAGCAGCTTGGAAGGCTTGCTAGCGGGAGGCACCGGGGAGCTGTTTTTT.

CDR3 nucleotide sequence: TGTGCCAGCAGCCAAGGACAGAACTCCTACAATGAGCAGTTCTTC. Protein product: CASSQGQNSYNEQFF. The chain recombines TRBV7-3 with TRBJ2-1, with a tentative D call TRBD1 (6 bases). Trimming cost V 5 bases and J 0 bases, with 11 bases left between them. The germline V gene encodes CDR1 SGHTA and CDR2 FQGTGA. The CDR3 is 15 amino acids.

This clone was seen a single time. The chain carries TRBV5-4 and TRBJ2-7; 7 bases match TRBD2. CDR3 length equals 15 residues. Germline CDR1 and CDR2: SGHNT and YYREEE (reference sequence). The V segment lost 4 bases and the J segment 1 base; nucleotides outside the gene matches: 8. The CDR3, as DNA: TGTGCCAGCAGCCTTGGGGGGGGAACTTCCTACGAGCAGTACTTC. Encoded protein: CASSLGGGTSYEQYF.

The rearrangement links TRBV13 to TRBJ2-2; no definite D call. This CDR3 is built from 13 residues. Germline V gene sequence: CDR1 PRHDT, CDR2 FYEKMQ (reference sequence). Trimming took off 1 base at V and 5 bases at J, with 5 bases between the two ends. The CDR3, as DNA: TGTGCCAGCAGCTTAGTCGGGACCGGGGAGCTGTTTTTT. It encodes CASSLVGTGELFF. The variable domain in full, with the rest retrieved from reference TRBV13 and TRBJ2-2, is AAGVIQSPRHLIKEKRETATLKCYPIPRHDTVYWYQQGPGQDPQFLISFYEKMQSDKGSIPDRFSAQQFSDYHSELNMSSLELGDSALYFCASSLVGTGELFFGEGSRLTVL.

V is TRBV19 and J is TRBJ2-3; 16 bases align to TRBD2. The CDR3 covers 19 residues. V trimming: 4 bases; J trimming: 3 bases; junction bases outside the gene matches: 10. CDR1 and CDR2 from the germline V gene are LNHDA and SQIVND (reference sequence). For the CDR3, the DNA is TGTGCCAGTAGTAAGCCCGGGACTAGCGGGAGGGCCTTAACAGATACGCAGTATTTT. Translating gives CASSKPGTSGRALTDTQYF.

The rearrangement joins TRBV4-2 to TRBJ2-2; D uncertain. There are 15 residues in the CDR3. Germline V gives CDR1 LGHNA, CDR2 YNFKEQ. V was trimmed by 2 bases and J by 1 base, leaving 8 bases between them. CDR3 coding DNA: TGTGCCAGCAGCCAATCTCCAGAGAACACCGGGGAGCTGTTTTTT. Amino acid sequence: CASSQSPENTGELFF.

The genes are TRBV25-1 and TRBJ2-2, with 9 bases matching TRBD1. J lost 4 bases, V lost 1 base, and 7 bases had no gene match. Germline V gene data show CDR1 as MGHDK and CDR2 as SYGVNS. The CDR3 sequence is 17 residues long. CDR3 nucleotide sequence: TGTGCCAGCAGTGAATTTGGGGGACAGGGTTCCACCGGGGAGCTGTTTTTT. Translated: CASSEFGGQGSTGELFF.

The rearrangement uses TRBV15 and TRBJ2-5; maybe TRBD1 (6 bases). CDR3 length: 14 residues. V was cut by 5 bases and J by 6 bases, with 16 bases left in between. Germline V gene data show CDR1 as LNHNV and CDR2 as YYDKDF (reference sequence). CDR3 sequence (DNA): TGTGCCACCAGCTCTGACAGGACAGTAAAGACCCAGTACTTC. Amino acids: CATSSDRTVKTQYF.

The chain uses TRBV18 and TRBJ2-7; TRBD2 matches 10 bases. The CDR3 covers 14 residues. Germline loops: CDR1 KGHSH, CDR2 LQKENI. Trimming removed 3 bases from V and 3 bases from J; junction bases left unmatched: 2. The CDR3 DNA is TGTGCCAGCTCACCGGCTAGCGGGAGCTACGAGCAGTACTTC. It codes for CASSPASGSYEQYF.

The rearrangement links TRBV21-1 to TRBJ2-2; TRBD1 is the table's D call and was not checked against the DNA. TRBV21-1 is listed as a pseudogene. The CDR3 extends over 16 amino acids. The CDR3 region is CASSKVDRANTGELFF. In DNA, the CDR3 is TGTGCCAGCAGCAAAGTGGACAGGGCGAACACCGGGGAGCTGTTTTTT.

The chain couples TRBV5-1 to TRBJ2-5; perhaps TRBD1 as D (5 bases). Trimming took off 7 bases at V and 4 bases at J, with 17 bases between the two ends. The length of the CDR3 is 14 residues. Per the germline V gene, CDR1 is SGHRS and CDR2 is YFSETQ. CDR3 bases: TGCGCCAGCGCCAAGGAGACAGTCTTAGAGACCCAGTACTTC. As protein: CASAKETVLETQYF. The full variable domain, completed using reference TRBV5-1 and TRBJ2-5, is KAGVTQTPRYLIKTRGQQVTLSCSPISGHRSVSWYQQTPGQGLQFLFEYFSETQRNKGNFPGRFSGRQFSNSRSEMNVSTLELGDSALYLCASAKETVLETQYFGPGTRLLVL.

This clone was counted many times. The chain's CDR3 is CASSIGAGGQETQYF. DNA of the CDR3: TGTGCCAGTAGTATAGGGGCCGGGGGCCAAGAGACCCAGTACTTC. This chain links TRBV19 with TRBJ2-5, with D possibly TRBD2 on 6 matching bases. V was trimmed by 1 base and J by 1 base, leaving 10 bases between them. The V gene's germline CDR1 is LNHDA and CDR2 SQIVND (reference sequence). The CDR3 spans 15 residues.

This chain uses TRBV5-6 with TRBJ2-1, with 11 positions matching TRBD2. Trimming cost V 4 bases and J 2 bases; bases outside gene matches: 2. Germline loops: CDR1 SGHDT, CDR2 YYEEEE. The CDR3 runs to 15 residues. The CDR3 DNA reads as TGTGCCAGCAGCGAGGGACTAGCGGCCTACAATGAGCAGTTCTTC. It specifies CASSEGLAAYNEQFF.

There are many counts of this clone. This chain uses TRBV28 with TRBJ1-2; 7 bases align to TRBD1. Germline V gene sequence: CDR1 MDHEN, CDR2 SYDVKM. The CDR3 extends over 14 amino acids. V shed 5 bases and J 4 bases; nucleotides not matched to a gene: 7. This chain's CDR3 is CASSPMGTAYGYTF. CDR3 sequence (DNA): TGTGCCAGCAGTCCGATGGGGACAGCCTATGGCTACACCTTC.

This clone has only one observation. The gene calls are TRBV30 and TRBJ1-4; D is undetermined. CDR3 length: 12 residues. V was clipped by 0 bases and J by 8 bases, with 7 bases between them. Germline CDR1 GTSNPN, CDR2 SVGIG (reference sequence). In DNA form, the CDR3 reads TGTGCCTGGAGTGTACGCGGGGAAAAACTGTTTTTT. Protein product: CAWSVRGEKLFF.

This chain joins TRBV5-4 and TRBJ2-1; a possible D gene is TRBD2 (6 bases). The CDR3 covers 16 residues. Germline CDR1 is SGHNT and CDR2 is YYREEE (reference sequence). The V gene lost 4 bases and the J gene lost 6 bases, with 20 bases spanning the gap. The CDR3 loop is CASSQPTSTLSNEQFF. The CDR3 region has the DNA TGTGCCAGCAGCCAGCCCACTAGCACCCTCTCCAATGAGCAGTTCTTC.

V is TRBV27 and J is TRBJ2-6; D ambiguous. Between the trimmed V and J ends, which lost 6 bases and 3 bases, there was a span of 9 bases. The CDR3 consists of 14 residues. Germline lookup yields CDR1 MNHEY and CDR2 SMNVEV (reference sequence). This CDR3 is CASSPTYGANVLTF. CDR3 coding DNA: TGTGCCAGCAGCCCAACATATGGGGCCAACGTCCTGACTTTC.

The chain links TRBV10-1 to TRBJ2-5; 10 nucleotides agree with TRBD2. CDR3 length: 16 residues. Trimming removed 6 bases from V and 5 bases from J; junction bases left unmatched: 12. Germline V CDR1 and CDR2: WNHNN, SYGVQD (reference sequence). This chain's CDR3 is CASRKKEREGPETQYF. The CDR3 coding sequence is TGCGCCAGCAGGAAGAAAGAGCGGGAGGGCCCGGAGACCCAGTACTTC.

This clone was seen only a few times. V gene TRBV5-1 combines with J gene TRBJ2-5; the match to TRBD2 covers 7 bases. Trimming took 0 bases from V and 4 from J; bases not matched to a gene: 0. Germline V gene sequence: CDR1 SGHRS, CDR2 YFSETQ. The CDR3 contains 13 residues. In DNA form, the CDR3 reads TGCGCCAGCAGCTTGGCGGGGGGAGAGACCCAGTACTTC. Translating it yields CASSLAGGETQYF.

This clone was counted between two and nine times. The V gene is TRBV19, the J gene TRBJ2-6, with 12 nucleotides matching TRBD1. Germline CDR1 reads LNHDA; CDR2 reads SQIVND (reference sequence). CDR3 length equals 15 residues. The V gene end was trimmed by 6 bases and the J gene end by 4 bases; junction bases not matched to a gene: 1. CDR3 nucleotide sequence: TGTGCCAGTAGGGGACAGGGGGCCGGGGCCAACGTCCTGACTTTC. Protein product: CASRGQGAGANVLTF.

This chain joins TRBV7-9 and TRBJ1-2, with D possibly TRBD1 on 5 matching bases. This CDR3 contains 13 residues. Trimming took 7 bases from V and 10 from J, leaving 19 bases between them. CDR1 SEHNR and CDR2 FQNEAQ come from the germline V gene (reference sequence). The CDR3 nucleotides are TGTGCCAGCACCCCTTCCGGACATTGGGACTACACCTTC. The encoded protein is CASTPSGHWDYTF.

This rearrangement joins TRBV27 to TRBJ1-2; 8 bases agree with TRBD1. This CDR3 spans 15 amino acids. Looked up from germline, CDR1 is MNHEY and CDR2 is SMNVEV (reference sequence). The junction had 6 bases not matched to a gene; V was cut back by 4 bases and J by 2 bases. CDR3 region: CASSWGRGLNYGYTF. The CDR3 nucleotides are TGTGCCAGCAGTTGGGGCAGGGGGCTAAACTATGGCTACACCTTC.

The rearrangement links TRBV6-6 to TRBJ2-5; tentative D call: TRBD1 (5 bases). CDR1 MNHNY and CDR2 SVGAGI come from the germline V gene (reference sequence). Trimming removed 3 bases at V and 4 bases at J, with 12 bases between. The CDR3 consists of 14 residues. The CDR3 bases are TGTGCCAGCAGTTATCAGGGTGGTTCAGAGACCCAGTACTTC. Translation gives CASSYQGGSETQYF.

The rearrangement joins TRBV6-2 or TRBV6-3 to TRBJ2-2, with TRBD2 matching 7 bases. Germline loops: CDR1 MNHEY, CDR2 SVGEGT. V was clipped by 2 bases and J by 4 bases; unmatched bases: 4. The CDR3 consists of 15 residues. The CDR3 nucleotides read TGTGCCAGCAGTTACGGCGGGGGTCGCACCGGGGAGCTGTTTTTT. Encoded protein: CASSYGGGRTGELFF.